Listed here are 12 T cell receptor beta chains from one sample, sequenced in a study of blood T cell repertoires in COVID-19 (dated by TCRdb to the early 2020s). Libraries were made using the immunoSEQ multiplex PCR assay. TCRdb retrieved this table from immuneACCESS and kept in-frame rearrangements only. Not all clones are present; in checked studies, unresolved V genes account for under half, and no reason is known for the remainder. The sample profile shows about 200,000 clones; around 90% of them were found once. About 2.3% of the sample is in the top ten clones. Sequenced: PBMCs or T cells enriched from blood (not recorded which). All receptors derive from a woman aged 30 to 39 who had recovered from COVID-19.

The V and J genes are TRBV11-2 and TRBJ2-7, with TRBD2 matching over 7 bases. J lost 6 bases, V lost 9 bases, and 5 bases had no gene match. The CDR3 spans 11 residues. The germline V gene encodes CDR1 SGHAT and CDR2 FQNNGV. In DNA, the CDR3 is TGTGCCAGTGCCCCGGGGGGCGAGCAGTACTTC. This codes for CASAPGGEQYF.

This clone was observed once. The rearrangement joins TRBV5-8 to TRBJ1-2; D is unclear. The CDR3 contains 14 residues. CDR1 is SGHTS, CDR2 YDEGEE, per germline. V dropped 0 bases and J dropped 3 bases, with 9 bases sitting between them. The CDR3, as DNA: TGTGCCAGCAGCTTGGGAGGGTTCGACTATGGCTACACCTTC. Amino acids: CASSLGGFDYGYTF.

This clone occurred once. V gene TRBV24-1 combines with J gene TRBJ1-2; 8 bases map to TRBD1. Germline CDR1 is KGHDR and CDR2 is SFDVKD. The junction had 7 bases not matched to a gene; V was cut back by 3 bases and J by 8 bases. This CDR3 spans 14 amino acids. This CDR3 reads CATSDPGGQGGYTF. The DNA of the CDR3 is TGTGCCACCAGTGATCCGGGAGGACAGGGCGGCTACACCTTC.

This sequence joins TRBV19 and TRBJ2-2; 7 nucleotides align to TRBD2. Germline V CDR1 and CDR2: LNHDA, SQIVND (reference sequence). V lost 7 bases to trimming and J lost 0 bases; unmatched junction nucleotides: 8. The CDR3 sequence is 16 residues long. For the CDR3, the DNA is TGTGCCAGTATTACTAGCGACCCCGCGAACACCGGGGAGCTGTTTTTT. Encoded protein: CASITSDPANTGELFF.

V usage is TRBV11-3 and J usage is TRBJ2-5, with 13 bases lining up with TRBD2. The CDR3 is 14 residues long. The V and J ends lost 0 bases and 9 bases, in that order; junction bases with no gene match: 1. Germline CDR1 and CDR2: SGHNT and YENEEA. CDR3 DNA sequence: TGTGCCAGCAGCTTAGAACTAGCGGGAGGGGCCCAGTACTTC. Its translation: CASSLELAGGAQYF. The full variable domain, with the rest looked up from reference TRBV11-3 and TRBJ2-5, is EAGVVQSPRYKIIEKKQPVAFWCNPISGHNTLYWYLQNLGQGPELLIRYENEEAVDDSQLPKDRFSAERLKGVDSTLKIQPAELGDSAVYLCASSLELAGGAQYFGPGTRLLVL.

The chain combines TRBV5-4 with TRBJ1-2; 7 nucleotides agree with TRBD1. This CDR3 is 15 amino acids long. The germline V gene encodes CDR1 SGHNT and CDR2 YYREEE (reference sequence). Losses at the gene ends were 0 bases for V and 6 bases for J; bases not matched to a gene: 8. The CDR3 region has the DNA TGTGCCAGCAGCTTGGTGGAGGGGGCTAGCAATGGCTACACCTTC. Amino acid sequence: CASSLVEGASNGYTF.

The chain has TRBV13 and TRBJ2-7; the D gene is possibly TRBD2 (5 bases). Germline CDR1 PRHDT, CDR2 FYEKMQ (reference sequence). CDR3 length: 13 amino acids. V was shortened by 8 bases and J by 3 bases, with 14 bases between the two germline ends. The CDR3 loop is CASGGLTLYEQYF. CDR3 coding DNA: TGTGCCAGCGGTGGACTGACTCTCTACGAGCAGTACTTC.

The chain uses TRBV7-3 and TRBJ2-3, with D possibly being TRBD1 (5 bases). This CDR3 spans 14 amino acids. The ends were cut back, 1 base at V and 3 bases at J, with 8 bases in the middle. CDR1 and CDR2 from the germline V gene are SGHTA and FQGTGA. The CDR3 loop reads CASSLMAGTDTQYF. The DNA for the CDR3 is TGTGCCAGCAGCTTAATGGCAGGGACAGATACGCAGTATTTT.

V is TRBV30 and J is TRBJ1-5; 9 bases line up with TRBD1. The length of the CDR3 is 13 residues. Looked up from germline, CDR1 is GTSNPN and CDR2 is SVGIG (reference sequence). The junction had 3 bases not matched to a gene; V was cut back by 4 bases and J by 5 bases. This chain's CDR3 is CAWTDRGDQPQHF. As DNA, the CDR3 is TGTGCCTGGACGGACAGGGGAGATCAGCCCCAGCATTTT. Filled out from reference TRBV30 and TRBJ1-5, the complete variable domain reads SQTIHQWPATLVQPVGSPLSLECTVEGTSNPNLYWYRQAAGRGLQLLFYSVGIGQISSEVPQNLSASRPQDRQFILSSKKLLLSDSGFYLCAWTDRGDQPQHFGDGTRLSIL.

The chain uses TRBV5-1 and TRBJ2-3; TRBD2 might be the D (6 bases). V lost 4 bases to trimming and J lost 2 bases, with 11 bases between them. In germline, CDR1 is SGHRS, CDR2 YFSETQ. There are 14 residues in the CDR3. The CDR3 DNA reads TGCGCCAGCAGCGGGGGGTCCTACACAGATACGCAGTATTTT. Encoded protein: CASSGGSYTDTQYF.

J is TRBJ1-3 and V is TRBV28; a weak D match, TRBD1 (5 bases). This CDR3 contains 14 residues. Trimming stripped 6 bases from V and 0 bases from J, with 9 bases between. Germline CDR1 MDHEN, CDR2 SYDVKM. In nucleotides, the CDR3 is TGTGCCAGCAGCCCCCAGGGCTCTGGAAACACCATATATTTT. It yields the protein CASSPQGSGNTIYF.

This clone was seen more than once but under ten times. The V call is TRBV13, the J call TRBJ1-2; D is undetermined. V shed 1 base and J shed 0 bases, with 12 bases lying between them. Germline V lookup: CDR1 PRHDT, CDR2 FYEKMQ (reference sequence). This CDR3 is 16 amino acids long. CDR3 sequence (DNA): TGTGCCAGCAGCTTAGTGGGTCGACATGCTAACTATGGCTACACCTTC. Its translation: CASSLVGRHANYGYTF.